This TCR beta chain was identified in a study of monozygotic twins with inflammatory bowel disease. Regarding the study as a whole: IBD patients had lower TCRbeta diversity (inverse Simpson) than healthy co-twins. In the analysis, different T cell subtypes could not be told apart.

For every donor, one blood sample of over 2 ml was drawn. The CDR3 covers 18 residues. Looked up from germline, CDR1 is SGHTA and CDR2 is FQGTGA. The UMIs carried a 6-nucleotide sample barcode, and they were added by template switching. One entry per CDR3 protein, without DNA, is what TCRdb gives after re-calling the 5' RACE reads. This repertoire includes 400,000 or so distinct CDR3 sequences. Remarks on this clonotype: What it recognizes is unknown.

This sequence originates from a human donor with ulcerative colitis or Crohn's disease, or a healthy co-twin of an affected twin (not recorded which). J is TRBJ2-1 and V is TRBV7-3; TCRdb indicates TRBD1, and absent DNA this call remains unverified. The source material was blood. CDR3: CASSLIGRGAASYNEQFF.